This passage covers 12 T cell receptor beta chains from one sample sequenced in a study of shared clonotypes between healthy human individuals. The protocol was immunoSEQ multiplex PCR, while the TCRdb copy is restricted to in-frame clones and leaves out a portion. Of around 2,100,000 clones in the sample, about 95% were seen once. CD45RO-negative, CCR7-selected cells formed the naive CD8 fraction, which excluded terminally differentiated effector memory CD45RA+ cells. Sequencing used naive CD8+ T cells sorted from blood. These receptors were collected from a man aged 18 to 30 in good health.

The chain couples TRBV9 to TRBJ1-4; D call uncertain. Germline V gives CDR1 SGDLS, CDR2 YYNGEE. V lost 6 bases to trimming and J lost 0 bases, with 9 bases between them. CDR3 length equals 14 residues. The DNA for the CDR3 is TGTGCCAGCAATAGCGATCCAACTAATGAAAAACTGTTTTTT. It encodes CASNSDPTNEKLFF.

The chain carries TRBV4-2 and TRBJ2-4; D not certain. CDR1 is LGHNA and CDR2 is YNFKEQ in the germline V gene. V lost 0 bases and J 11 bases, leaving 11 bases between the germline ends. CDR3 length equals 13 residues. As DNA, the CDR3 is TGTGCCAGCAGCCAAGACAGGTCCACGGTTCAGTACTTC. Amino acid sequence: CASSQDRSTVQYF.

In the case of this clone: The same CDR3 arises from other DNA sequences in this sample as well. The CDR3 region has the DNA TGTGCCAGTAGTTTCCGGGACAGCTCCTACGAGCAGTACTTC. Encoded protein: CASSFRDSSYEQYF. The chain joins TRBV19 to TRBJ2-7; 7 positions match TRBD1. V was pared by 5 bases and J by 0 bases, with 4 bases of the junction left unmatched. The CDR3 loop spans 14 amino acids. Per germline, CDR1 LNHDA and CDR2 SQIVND (reference sequence).

This chain's CDR3 is CASSPSTGEYNSPLHF. CDR3 bases: TGTGCCAGCAGTCCCTCAACAGGGGAGTATAATTCACCCCTCCACTTT. V usage is TRBV27 and J usage is TRBJ1-6, with 7 bases matching TRBD1. The CDR3 totals 16 residues. Germline V gene data show CDR1 as MNHEY and CDR2 as SMNVEV (reference sequence). The junction had 8 bases not matched to a gene; V was cut back by 5 bases and J by 4 bases.

The chain employs TRBV11-2 and TRBJ2-7; the D is unclear. Deletions cut 3 bases from V and 2 bases from J, with 8 bases between. Germline CDR1 SGHAT, CDR2 FQNNGV. There are 13 residues in the CDR3. The CDR3 DNA sequence: TGTGCCAGCAGCTTTGGGGTAACCTACGAGCAGTACTTC. Translation: CASSFGVTYEQYF.

CDR3 residues: CASSFGSLDTQYF. For the CDR3, the DNA is TGTGCCAGCAGTTTTGGGTCGCTGGATACGCAGTATTTT. V usage is TRBV6-5 and J usage is TRBJ2-3; D is undetermined. Per germline, CDR1 MNHEY and CDR2 SVGAGI. This CDR3 spans 13 amino acids. The ends were cut back, 4 bases at V and 6 bases at J, with 11 bases in the middle.

J is TRBJ2-3 and V is TRBV27; 8 bases match TRBD1. The CDR3 contains 15 residues. With 5 bases clipped from V and 0 bases from J, the junction kept 4 bases outside the gene matches. In germline, CDR1 is MNHEY, CDR2 SMNVEV (reference sequence). CDR3 sequence reads: CASSRQGSSTDTQYF. DNA of the CDR3: TGTGCCAGCAGTAGACAGGGGAGTAGCACAGATACGCAGTATTTT.

The V call is TRBV9, the J call TRBJ1-6, with 8 bases aligning to TRBD1. Germline trimming cut 3 bases from V and 7 bases from J; bases unmatched to any gene: 6. The CDR3 is 15 amino acids. From germline, CDR1 is SGDLS and CDR2 YYNGEE. The CDR3 reads CASSAGGQANSPLHF. In DNA, the CDR3 is TGTGCCAGCAGCGCAGGGGGACAGGCAAATTCACCCCTCCACTTT.

The chain carries TRBV27 and TRBJ1-2; D is ambiguous. This CDR3 has 14 residues. V was trimmed by 4 bases and J by 4 bases, leaving 13 bases between them. Germline V gene data show CDR1 as MNHEY and CDR2 as SMNVEV (reference sequence). The CDR3 bases are TGTGCCAGCAGTTCCGGGTCCTCCTTCTATGGCTACACCTTC. This translates into CASSSGSSFYGYTF.

As for this clone: Other DNA sequences in this sample translate to the same CDR3. The chain uses TRBV5-6 and TRBJ2-3, with D unclear. The V end lost 2 bases, the J end lost 3 bases, and 4 bases lay between the germline ends. The CDR3 has 12 amino acids. The germline gives CDR1 SGHDT, CDR2 YYEEEE. The CDR3 nucleotides read TGTGCCAGCAGCTTTTCGACAGATACGCAGTATTTT. Its protein product is CASSFSTDTQYF.

The DNA for the CDR3 is TGTGCCAGCGGAATAGACGGGGGGGCTTACAATGAGCAGTTCTTC. Amino acid sequence: CASGIDGGAYNEQFF. The chain employs TRBV6-5 and TRBJ2-1, with TRBD2 matching over 8 bases. The CDR3 is 15 amino acids. The junction had 10 bases not matched to a gene; V was cut back by 8 bases and J by 4 bases. CDR1 is MNHEY, CDR2 SVGAGI, per germline.

About this clone itself: The sample holds other DNA sequences that translate to the same CDR3. The chain has TRBV4-1 and TRBJ1-1; D is possibly TRBD1 (6 bases). The CDR3 is 14 amino acids. V lost 1 base, J lost 1 base, and 7 bases lay in between. The germline gives CDR1 MGHRA, CDR2 YSYEKL. CDR3 sequence (DNA): TGCGCCAGCAGCCAAGTCAGGGGGAACACTGAAGCTTTCTTT. Translated, it gives CASSQVRGNTEAFF.